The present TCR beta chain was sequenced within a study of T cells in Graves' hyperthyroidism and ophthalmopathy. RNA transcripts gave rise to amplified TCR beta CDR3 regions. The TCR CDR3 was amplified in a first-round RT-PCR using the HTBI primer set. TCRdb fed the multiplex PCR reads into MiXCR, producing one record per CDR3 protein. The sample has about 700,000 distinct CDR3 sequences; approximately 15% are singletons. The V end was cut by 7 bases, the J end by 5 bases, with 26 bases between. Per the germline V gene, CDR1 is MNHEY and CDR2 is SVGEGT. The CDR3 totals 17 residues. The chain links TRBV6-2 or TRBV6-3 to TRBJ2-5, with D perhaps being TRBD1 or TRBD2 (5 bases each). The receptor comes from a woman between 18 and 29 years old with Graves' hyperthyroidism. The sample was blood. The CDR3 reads CASTLMGPLLRSETQYF. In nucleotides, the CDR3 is TGTGCCAGCACCCTCATGGGACCCCTACTCAGGTCCGAGACCCAGTACTTC.